This entry concerns a single T cell receptor (beta chain). The antigen is unknown. The sample is drawn from a study of chemoradiotherapy in HPV16-positive cancers. General study results and limits: During treatment, candidate HPV-specific clones and E7-related motifs expanded in tumor. In HPV16-positive patients, HPV-responsive T-cell expansion tracked better recurrence-free survival.

This CDR3 has 14 residues. Germline lookup yields CDR1 SGHRS and CDR2 YFSETQ. Trimming cost V 4 bases and J 6 bases; bases outside gene matches: 7. Assay: immunoSEQ multiplex PCR; the TCRdb copy retains only in-frame clones and omits some. The table includes about 14,000 clones, around 74% detected once. The chain joins TRBV5-1 to TRBJ2-7, with TRBD2 identical over 10 bases. The TCR originated in a human donor with HPV-associated anogenital cancer. The biological material was taken from a patient who underwent chemoradiotherapy. The CDR3 reads CASSPDRTSGEQYF. CDR3 in DNA: TGCGCCAGCAGCCCGGACAGGACTAGCGGCGAGCAGTACTTC.